This TCR delta chain is from a study of gamma-delta chains in newborns, infants, children. The wider study: Microbial exposure reportedly drives polyclonal innate γδ T cell expansion after birth.

This clone appeared a few times. With CATT, TCRdb re-called clones from the reads. The profile shows thousands of delta-chain clones, less than 5% of them singletons. The sequenced sample was blood. The clonotype originates from a child who was a newborn, infant or young child, either healthy, febrile or measles-vaccinated (not recorded which).

As DNA, the CDR3 is TGTGCCTTTTGGCTTCACACCGATAAACTCATCTTT. The encoded protein is CAFWLHTDKLIF. The chain carries TRDV3 and TRDJ1; no firm D call. Germline CDR1 is TVYSNPD and CDR2 is GDNSRS (reference sequence). This CDR3 contains 12 residues. V was shortened by 2 bases and J by 0 bases, with 7 bases between the two germline ends.